The next 8 T cell receptor beta chains were all read from a single sample in a study of T cell clones after liver transplantation. Data came from immunoSEQ multiplex PCR; TCRdb stores just in-frame clones and leaves some out. The table lists 95,000 to 110,000 clones, 75% to 90% of them singletons. The input for sequencing was CD4+ T cells from blood, taken before liver transplant. The receptors were gathered from a human donor who received a liver transplant.

The V gene is TRBV9, the J gene TRBJ2-3; the D gene is possibly TRBD2 (6 bases). This CDR3 is 14 amino acids long. Trimming pared 0 bases from V and 7 bases from J, leaving 12 bases between. The germline V gene has CDR1 SGDLS and CDR2 YYNGEE. This CDR3 reads CASSVDREAHTQYF. Written as DNA, the CDR3 is TGTGCCAGCAGCGTAGATAGGGAGGCGCATACGCAGTATTTT.

V and J are TRBV2 and TRBJ1-3; the D gene is possibly TRBD1 (5 bases). The CDR3 sequence is 15 residues long. V was shortened by 6 bases and J by 2 bases, with 14 bases between the two germline ends. Germline V gives CDR1 SNHLY, CDR2 FYNNEI. CDR3 nucleotides: TGTGCCAGCAGCTCTGGGGCGGGGGCTGGAAACACCATATATTTT. Protein sequence: CASSSGAGAGNTIYF.

The chain links TRBV10-1 to TRBJ2-7; D possibly corresponds to TRBD1 (6 bases). Per germline, CDR1 WNHNN and CDR2 SYGVQD (reference sequence). The germline V and J ends were trimmed by 0 bases and 6 bases, with 15 bases remaining between them. The CDR3 runs to 15 residues. DNA for the CDR3: TGCGCCAGCAGTGAGTCAACAGGGAAATTCCGCGAGCAGTACTTC. As protein: CASSESTGKFREQYF.

There are a few counts of this clone. Other DNA sequences from this sample encode an identical CDR3 as well. The V call is TRBV4-1, the J call TRBJ1-2, with TRBD1 matching over 7 bases. V was pared by 0 bases and J by 4 bases, with 2 bases of the junction left unmatched. The CDR3 spans 14 residues. Germline V gene lookup returns CDR1 MGHRA and CDR2 YSYEKL. In nucleotides, the CDR3 is TGCGCCAGCAGCCAAGAACAGGGGTTCTATGGCTACACCTTC. Translation gives CASSQEQGFYGYTF.

A few counts support this clone. The chain recombines TRBV7-2 with TRBJ1-1; D remains unclear. Germline loops: CDR1 SGHTA, CDR2 FQGNSA. V was shortened by 3 bases and J by 4 bases, with 6 bases between the two germline ends. There are 12 residues in the CDR3. The CDR3 region has the DNA TGTGCCAGCAGCTTGCGGGCCACTGAAGCTTTCTTT. This encodes CASSLRATEAFF. The entire variable domain, with the rest obtained from reference TRBV7-2 and TRBJ1-1, is as follows: GAGVSQSPSNKVTEKGKDVELRCDPISGHTALYWYRQSLGQGLEFLIYFQGNSAPDKSGLPSDRFSAERTGGSVSTLTIQRTQQEDSAVYLCASSLRATEAFFGQGTRLTVV.

This clone came up once. The chain recombines TRBV11-2 with TRBJ2-7; 10 nucleotides align to TRBD1. Germline CDR1 is SGHAT and CDR2 is FQNNGV. The CDR3 sequence is 14 residues long. The ends lost 5 bases at V and 4 bases at J; junction bases unmatched: 5. In DNA, the CDR3 is TGTGCCAGCAGCCCAGACAGGGGGCTATACGAGCAGTACTTC. Encoded protein: CASSPDRGLYEQYF.

The chain joins TRBV19 to TRBJ2-7, with D possibly TRBD2 on 6 matching bases. Per germline, CDR1 LNHDA and CDR2 SQIVND (reference sequence). The CDR3 sequence is 15 residues long. Trimming pared 2 bases from V and 4 bases from J, leaving 15 bases between. The DNA of the CDR3 is TGTGCCAGTAGTATAACGGGACTTCCCTCGTACGAGCAGTACTTC. It yields the protein CASSITGLPSYEQYF.

This chain joins TRBV15 and TRBJ2-7; 12 positions agree with TRBD2. Germline CDR1 reads LNHNV; CDR2 reads YYDKDF (reference sequence). Trimming removed 3 bases from V and 4 bases from J; junction bases left unmatched: 4. The CDR3 has 15 amino acids. The CDR3 spells CATSSYGTSGYEQYF. The CDR3 DNA reads as TGTGCCACCAGCAGCTACGGGACTAGCGGGTACGAGCAGTACTTC.